The 8 T cell receptor beta chains below were found in one sample sequenced in a study of OX40 agonist ivuxolimab in advanced cancers. The repertoire was sequenced with immunoSEQ multiplex PCR; TCRdb's copy has only in-frame clones and lacks some. The sample gives fewer than 50,000 clones, approximately 88% of which show up once; about a sixth is in the top ten. The specimen comprised CD4+ or CD8+ T cells sorted from blood, sampled in a trial of the OX40 agonist ivuxolimab. These receptors were obtained from an adult with an advanced solid tumor such as melanoma, head and neck, liver or kidney cancer.

The chain uses TRBV10-3 and TRBJ1-1; 7 nucleotides align to TRBD1. Unmatched junction bases numbered 6, after V lost 5 bases and J lost 3 bases. This CDR3 has 14 amino acids. Germline assignment: CDR1 ENHRY and CDR2 SYGVKD. DNA for the CDR3: TGTGCCATCAGTAGGCAGGGGGTGGACACTGAAGCTTTCTTT. As protein: CAISRQGVDTEAFF.

The chain links TRBV27 to TRBJ2-7; 12 bases fit TRBD1. Unmatched junction bases numbered 7, after V lost 4 bases and J lost 6 bases. Per germline, CDR1 MNHEY and CDR2 SMNVEV (reference sequence). This CDR3 is built from 15 residues. The CDR3 spells CASSSDGDRGLEQYF. The CDR3 nucleotides are TGTGCCAGCAGTTCGGACGGGGACAGGGGGCTCGAGCAGTACTTC.

J is TRBJ2-7 and V is TRBV5-1; D is undetermined. Germline values: CDR1 SGHRS, CDR2 YFSETQ. The length of the CDR3 is 12 residues. Trimming left V 7 bases short and J 0 bases short, with 8 bases between. Here the CDR3 DNA reads TGCGCCAGCCGGATGAACTCCTACGAGCAGTACTTC. This encodes CASRMNSYEQYF.

The V gene is TRBV11-2, the J gene TRBJ2-7; 8 bases map to TRBD1. The CDR3 consists of 14 residues. V gave up 4 bases and J gave up 6 bases; unmatched junction bases: 8. Per the germline V gene, CDR1 is SGHAT and CDR2 is FQNNGV. The CDR3 is CASSYDRGWVEQYF. The CDR3 DNA reads TGTGCCAGCAGCTACGACAGGGGCTGGGTCGAGCAGTACTTC.

This sequence joins TRBV19 and TRBJ2-1; 7 nucleotides match TRBD2. Germline lookup yields CDR1 LNHDA and CDR2 SQIVND (reference sequence). This CDR3 has 15 amino acids. With V trimmed by 2 bases and J by 3 bases, 4 bases remained unmatched. The CDR3 nucleotides are TGTGCCAGTAGTATATCGCGGGGGTACTACAATGAGCAGTTCTTC. Translating gives CASSISRGYYNEQFF.

This clone is a singleton in its sample. The chain uses TRBV9 and TRBJ2-7, with no clear D. Trimming cost V 0 bases and J 4 bases, with 14 bases left between them. The CDR3 sequence is 15 residues long. Germline CDR1 and CDR2: SGDLS and YYNGEE. The chain's CDR3 is CASSVDSGISYEQYF. The DNA of the CDR3 is TGTGCCAGCAGCGTAGACAGTGGGATTTCGTACGAGCAGTACTTC.

The V gene is TRBV4-1, the J gene TRBJ2-7; D is unresolved. V dropped 0 bases and J dropped 3 bases, with 6 bases sitting between them. This CDR3 spans 13 amino acids. The germline gives CDR1 MGHRA, CDR2 YSYEKL. Here the CDR3 DNA reads TGCGCCAGCAGCCAAGATTGGCTCTACGAGCAGTACTTC. This translates into CASSQDWLYEQYF.

The gene calls are TRBV7-9 and TRBJ2-3; the match to TRBD2 covers 7 bases. The CDR3 loop spans 12 amino acids. Germline CDR1 reads SEHNR; CDR2 reads FQNEAQ (reference sequence). Written as DNA, the CDR3 is TGTGCTTGCGGGAGCGGCACAGATACGCAGTATTTT. Translating it yields CACGSGTDTQYF.